The entry that follows covers one T cell receptor beta chain sequence. The antigen is unknown. CDR3 length equals 15 residues. V lost 6 bases, J lost 4 bases, and 8 bases stayed unmatched. CDR1 MNHEY and CDR2 SVGAGI come from the germline V gene. The PCR contained 60 Vbeta and 13 Jbeta primers. Profiling relied on immunoSEQ multiplex PCR, and the TCRdb table lists in-frame clones only, not all of them. The table includes about 200,000 clones, approximately 80% detected once. This entry belongs to a study of cytomegalovirus exposure and HLA in healthy donors. Study-wide context: One earlier analysis, a look at roughly 180 million T cells, found about 110 million unique TCR beta sequences.

Study-level findings and limits: By a later analysis, the bulk of CMV-associated TCR beta chains appeared HLA-restricted.

Donors were ostensibly healthy at sampling, although undocumented immune exposures were probable. Sequencing was done on a sample of PBMCs. The sequence was collected from a man aged 30-40 years in good health and CMV-seronegative. The rearrangement uses TRBV6-5 and TRBJ2-1, with 8 bases aligning to TRBD1. The CDR3 region is CASRRTGGPYNEQFF. The CDR3 DNA reads as TGTGCCAGCAGAAGAACAGGGGGACCATACAATGAGCAGTTCTTC.